Below are 22 T cell receptor beta chains sequenced from a single sample in a study of blood T cell repertoires in COVID-19. The data were produced by immunoSEQ multiplex PCR, yet TCRdb's version contains in-frame clones alone and is incomplete. The sample consists of about 120,000 clones, around 88% of them appearing once. Sequenced sample: peripheral blood. The source is a man aged 50-59 years with acute or convalescent COVID-19.

J is TRBJ1-2 and V is TRBV6-5; the D is unclear. This CDR3 has 12 residues. Germline V gene lookup returns CDR1 MNHEY and CDR2 SVGAGI. V was pared by 6 bases and J by 8 bases, with 13 bases between. The CDR3 spells CASRKGDSGYTF. Written as DNA, the CDR3 is TGTGCCAGCAGAAAGGGAGATAGCGGCTACACCTTC.

The gene calls are TRBV11-2 and TRBJ1-1, with D possibly matching TRBD1 (5 bases). V dropped 1 base and J dropped 1 base, with 7 bases sitting between them. Germline V gene sequence: CDR1 SGHAT, CDR2 FQNNGV. The CDR3 sequence is 14 residues long. CDR3: CASSLGQQNTEAFF. The CDR3 region has the DNA TGTGCCAGCAGCTTAGGACAGCAGAACACTGAAGCTTTCTTT.

J is TRBJ1-5 and V is TRBV6-2 or TRBV6-3, with D hard to call. There are 12 residues in the CDR3. The V and J ends lost 6 bases and 10 bases respectively, with 13 bases between them. Germline CDR1 and CDR2: MNHEY and SVGEGT. CDR3 loop: CASSPRGSPQHF. CDR3 DNA sequence: TGTGCCAGCAGCCCTCGAGGCTCACCCCAGCATTTT.

CDR3 protein: CASSFELAGYNEQFF. The CDR3 DNA reads as TGCGCCAGCAGCTTTGAACTAGCGGGCTACAATGAGCAGTTCTTC. J is TRBJ2-1 and V is TRBV5-1; 9 nucleotides match TRBD2. Per the germline V gene, CDR1 is SGHRS and CDR2 is YFSETQ. With V trimmed by 2 bases and J by 3 bases, 3 bases remained unmatched. The CDR3 spans 15 residues. Complete variable domain (other parts from reference TRBV5-1 and TRBJ2-1): KAGVTQTPRYLIKTRGQQVTLSCSPISGHRSVSWYQQTPGQGLQFLFEYFSETQRNKGNFPGRFSGRQFSNSRSEMNVSTLELGDSALYLCASSFELAGYNEQFFGPGTRLTVL.

V and J are TRBV6-5 and TRBJ2-2; TRBD1 is a possible D gene (5 bases). Trimming pared 9 bases from V and 1 base from J, leaving 9 bases between. The CDR3 has 13 amino acids. Germline values: CDR1 MNHEY, CDR2 SVGAGI. The chain's CDR3 is CASEDRNTGELFF. The CDR3 bases are TGTGCCAGTGAAGACAGGAACACCGGGGAGCTGTTTTTT.

The chain couples TRBV5-5 to TRBJ2-3; possible D gene TRBD1, 5 bases. Trimming left V 4 bases short and J 1 base short, with 7 bases between. The CDR3 extends over 13 amino acids. Germline V CDR1 and CDR2: SGHKS, YYEKEE (reference sequence). CDR3 nucleotides: TGTGCCAGCAGCGGACAAGGCACAGATACGCAGTATTTT. Translated: CASSGQGTDTQYF. The whole variable domain, filled in from reference TRBV5-5 and TRBJ2-3, reads DAGVTQSPTHLIKTRGQQVTLRCSPISGHKSVSWYQQVLGQGPQFIFQYYEKEERGRGNFPDRFSARQFPNYSSELNVNALLLGDSALYLCASSGQGTDTQYFGPGTRLTVL.

The gene calls are TRBV5-6 and TRBJ1-4, with TRBD1 matching 9 bases. The germline V gene has CDR1 SGHDT and CDR2 YYEEEE. The CDR3 covers 16 residues. The ends lost 3 bases at V and 3 bases at J; junction bases unmatched: 6. The CDR3 is CASSSIQGAANEKLFF. In nucleotides, the CDR3 is TGTGCCAGCAGCTCGATACAGGGGGCAGCTAATGAAAAACTGTTTTTT.

This rearrangement joins TRBV18 to TRBJ1-3, with D tentatively TRBD1 (5 bases). The CDR3 sequence is 15 residues long. Germline values: CDR1 KGHSH, CDR2 LQKENI. Trimming stripped 3 bases from V and 1 base from J, with 10 bases between. The CDR3 nucleotides read TGTGCCAGCTCACCCCAGACAGTATCTGGAAACACCATATATTTT. Protein: CASSPQTVSGNTIYF.

The chain links TRBV2 to TRBJ2-4; a possible D gene is TRBD1 (6 bases). The germline V gene encodes CDR1 SNHLY and CDR2 FYNNEI. This CDR3 has 15 amino acids. Trimming removed 4 bases from V and 1 base from J, with 11 bases in between. The CDR3 coding sequence is TGTGCCAGCAGTGGCGAGAGGGGGGCCAAAAACATTCAGTACTTC. Translated, it gives CASSGERGAKNIQYF.

This chain uses TRBV5-4 with TRBJ2-3, with 11 bases fitting TRBD2. The CDR3 covers 19 residues. CDR1 SGHNT and CDR2 YYREEE come from the germline V gene (reference sequence). Trimming took 2 bases from V and 3 from J; bases not matched to a gene: 14. The CDR3 here is CASSFGTSGPARSTDTQYF. The DNA of the CDR3 is TGTGCCAGCAGCTTCGGGACTAGCGGCCCAGCCCGAAGTACAGATACGCAGTATTTT.

The genes are TRBV28 and TRBJ1-1; 8 bases map to TRBD1. Losses at the gene ends were 6 bases for V and 4 bases for J; bases not matched to a gene: 10. CDR3 length equals 15 residues. Germline V CDR1 and CDR2: MDHEN, SYDVKM. The CDR3 region has the DNA TGTGCCAGCAGCCCCAGGGGGCGGGGAAGCACTGAAGCTTTCTTT. Protein product: CASSPRGRGSTEAFF.

The chain employs TRBV19 and TRBJ2-7; weak D call: TRBD2 (7 bases). Germline V CDR1 and CDR2: LNHDA, SQIVND (reference sequence). The V end lost 5 bases, the J end lost 1 base, and 15 bases lay between the germline ends. The CDR3 has 15 amino acids. As DNA, the CDR3 is TGTGCCAGTAGTGCGGGGGCCGGGCATTCCTACGAGCAGTACTTC. As protein: CASSAGAGHSYEQYF.

The genes are TRBV3-1 (or the pseudogene TRBV3-2) and TRBJ1-3; no definite D call. The ends were cut back, 0 bases at V and 0 bases at J, with 12 bases in the middle. Germline CDR1 is LGHDT and CDR2 is YNNKEL (reference sequence). This CDR3 is 17 amino acids long. The DNA of the CDR3 is TGTGCCAGCAGCCAAGATCTAGGAGGTACCTCTGGAAACACCATATATTTT. It is translated as CASSQDLGGTSGNTIYF.

J is TRBJ1-5 and V is TRBV2; the match to TRBD1 covers 7 bases. Germline loops: CDR1 SNHLY, CDR2 FYNNEI. The V segment lost 4 bases and the J segment 5 bases; nucleotides outside the gene matches: 8. There are 15 residues in the CDR3. The CDR3, as DNA: TGTGCCAGCAGTGGCCCGGGACAGAGATATCAGCCCCAGCATTTT. Its protein product is CASSGPGQRYQPQHF. Complete variable domain (other parts from reference TRBV2 and TRBJ1-5): EPEVTQTPSHQVTQMGQEVILRCVPISNHLYFYWYRQILGQKVEFLVSFYNNEISEKSEIFDDQFSVERPDGSNFTLKIRSTKLEDSAMYFCASSGPGQRYQPQHFGDGTRLSIL.

V usage is TRBV2 and J usage is TRBJ1-3; TRBD1 might be the D (5 bases). CDR1 SNHLY and CDR2 FYNNEI come from the germline V gene. The V end was cut by 3 bases, the J end by 7 bases, with 7 bases between. CDR3 size: 12 residues. CDR3 sequence: CASSDRDNTIYF. In DNA, the CDR3 is TGTGCCAGCAGTGACAGGGATAACACCATATATTTT.

The chain links TRBV11-2 to TRBJ2-1, with D possibly matching TRBD2 (7 bases). This CDR3 is built from 15 residues. CDR1 and CDR2 (germline): SGHAT, FQNNGV. V was shortened by 8 bases and J by 0 bases, with 14 bases between the two germline ends. The CDR3 protein is CASCYREGSYNEQFF. CDR3 bases: TGTGCCAGCTGCTACAGGGAGGGCTCCTACAATGAGCAGTTCTTC.

The CDR3 sequence: CASSLSSGVSVDTQYF. Written as DNA, the CDR3 is TGTGCCAGCAGCTTATCTAGCGGGGTTAGTGTGGATACGCAGTATTTT. This chain connects TRBV11-2 to TRBJ2-3, with 9 bases aligning to TRBD2. The CDR3 extends over 16 amino acids. The germline gives CDR1 SGHAT, CDR2 FQNNGV. J lost 6 bases, V lost 2 bases, and 9 bases had no gene match.

This chain joins TRBV6-6 and TRBJ1-6; tentative D call: TRBD1 (6 bases). The ends were cut back, 5 bases at V and 7 bases at J, with 21 bases in the middle. This CDR3 is 17 amino acids long. CDR1 and CDR2 from the germline V gene are MNHNY and SVGAGI (reference sequence). CDR3 sequence reads: CASSQQHPGHPNSPLHF. As DNA, the CDR3 is TGTGCCAGCAGTCAACAGCATCCGGGACACCCCAATTCACCCCTCCACTTT.

The chain joins TRBV5-1 to TRBJ2-1; a possible D gene is TRBD2 (5 bases). With 2 bases removed from V and 4 bases from J, the gap between germline ends came to 7 bases. The CDR3 covers 13 residues. Germline V gene lookup returns CDR1 SGHRS and CDR2 YFSETQ. CDR3 protein: CASSLRTYNEQFF. The CDR3 DNA sequence: TGCGCCAGCAGCTTACGGACTTACAATGAGCAGTTCTTC.

The chain couples TRBV18 to TRBJ2-7; 7 positions match TRBD1. The CDR3 spans 18 residues. Trimming at V came to 5 bases and at J to 0 bases, leaving 16 bases not matched to a gene. From germline, CDR1 is KGHSH and CDR2 LQKENI. CDR3 residues: CASSYLTGDVGSSYEQYF. CDR3 nucleotide sequence: TGTGCCAGCTCATATCTCACAGGGGATGTAGGTAGCTCCTACGAGCAGTACTTC.

The chain uses TRBV5-1 and TRBJ1-2; possible D gene TRBD1, 6 bases. The CDR3 has 14 amino acids. V was trimmed by 2 bases and J by 3 bases, leaving 11 bases between them. The germline CDR1 and CDR2 sequences are SGHRS and YFSETQ. The CDR3 reads CASSLRGGDYGYTF. In DNA, the CDR3 is TGCGCCAGCAGCTTACGGGGGGGCGACTATGGCTACACCTTC.

This chain joins TRBV27 and TRBJ1-3; TRBD1 is a possible D gene (6 bases). Germline assignment: CDR1 MNHEY and CDR2 SMNVEV (reference sequence). The CDR3 is 17 residues long. The V and J ends lost 6 bases and 0 bases respectively, with 18 bases between them. CDR3 DNA sequence: TGTGCCAGCAGCCCCAGGGGCTTCTTATACTCTGGAAACACCATATATTTT. Amino acids: CASSPRGFLYSGNTIYF.